This TCR beta chain was sequenced in a study of cytomegalovirus exposure and HLA in healthy donors. The CDR3 contains 15 residues. V lost 1 base and J 1 base, leaving 7 bases between the germline ends. In germline, CDR1 is LGHNA, CDR2 YNFKEQ. This clone came up a few times. PCR primers comprised 60 Vbeta and 13 Jbeta primers. Method: immunoSEQ multiplex PCR; TCRdb's copy keeps in-frame clones and lacks some. The sample shows about 190,000 clones, 81% of them seen only once. The sample consisted of PBMCs. This receptor was taken from a man aged 50-59 years in good health and CMV-seronegative. The rearrangement uses TRBV4-2 and TRBJ2-2; D gene unclear. DNA for the CDR3: TGTGCCAGCAGCCAAGTGACACAGAACACCGGGGAGCTGTTTTTT. This gives the protein CASSQVTQNTGELFF.